The 30 T cell receptor beta chains below all came from one sample that was sequenced in a study of T cells in Graves' hyperthyroidism and ophthalmopathy. RNA transcripts served as the template for amplifying TCR beta CDR3 regions. The HTBI primer set drove a first-round RT-PCR of the TCR CDR3. Each CDR3 protein gets one entry after TCRdb re-called the multiplex PCR reads with MiXCR. The sample has 600,000 to 750,000 distinct CDR3 sequences; around a sixth are singletons. Material: blood. These receptors were taken from a man between 45 and 60 years old with Graves' hyperthyroidism.

This clonotype occurred many times. The chain recombines TRBV27 with TRBJ2-1, with 10 bases aligning to TRBD2. The CDR3 has 15 amino acids. V was pared by 0 bases and J by 7 bases, with 3 bases of the junction left unmatched. From germline, CDR1 is MNHEY and CDR2 SMNVEV (reference sequence). The chain's CDR3 is CASSLSSGRRNEQFF. In DNA, the CDR3 is TGTGCCAGCAGTTTATCTAGCGGGAGGCGGAATGAGCAGTTCTTC.

Only a few counts were recorded for this clonotype. The rearrangement joins TRBV5-1 to TRBJ1-5, with 10 nucleotides matching TRBD1. Germline V gene lookup returns CDR1 SGHRS and CDR2 YFSETQ. V lost 3 bases, J lost 5 bases, and 5 bases stayed unmatched. The CDR3 is 15 residues long. The CDR3, as DNA: TGCGCCAGCAGCTGGGAGACAGGGGGCCATCAGCCCCAGCATTTT. This codes for CASSWETGGHQPQHF.

The V and J genes are TRBV7-2 and TRBJ2-1, with 7 nucleotides matching TRBD2. The CDR3 covers 15 residues. The V and J ends lost 3 bases and 6 bases, in that order; junction bases with no gene match: 8. Germline V gene sequence: CDR1 SGHTA, CDR2 FQGNSA. In DNA, the CDR3 is TGTGCCAGCAGCTTCGTTTATGGGGAGGGCAATGAGCAGTTCTTC. Translated, it gives CASSFVYGEGNEQFF.

This clonotype was detected only a few times. The chain couples TRBV19 to TRBJ2-5, with D tentatively TRBD1 or TRBD2 (6 bases each). The germline CDR1 and CDR2 sequences are LNHDA and SQIVND (reference sequence). Trimming removed 4 bases at V and 4 bases at J, with 19 bases between. There are 16 residues in the CDR3. CDR3 protein: CASSKVRQVGGETQYF. Written as DNA, the CDR3 is TGTGCCAGTAGTAAGGTTCGACAGGTGGGGGGAGAGACCCAGTACTTC.

The chain is built from TRBV7-6 and TRBJ2-5; 11 nucleotides line up with TRBD2. The V gene end was trimmed by 5 bases and the J gene end by 5 bases; junction bases not matched to a gene: 10. The germline gives CDR1 SGHVS, CDR2 FNYEAQ. This CDR3 has 16 amino acids. CDR3 nucleotides: TGTGCCAGCAGCACCTGGACTAGCGGGCTTGGGGAGACCCAGTACTTC. Translated, it gives CASSTWTSGLGETQYF. The full variable domain, with the rest looked up from reference TRBV7-6 and TRBJ2-5, is GAGVSQSPRYKVTKRGQDVALRCDPISGHVSLYWYRQALGQGPEFLTYFNYEAQQDKSGLPNDRFSAERPEGSISTLTIQRTEQRDSAMYRCASSTWTSGLGETQYFGPGTRLLVL.

This clonotype occurred many times. The CDR3 spells CASSSQPTMNTEAFF. DNA for the CDR3: TGTGCCAGCAGCTCACAGCCGACGATGAACACTGAAGCTTTCTTT. V and J are TRBV7-9 and TRBJ1-1, with no clear D. Trimming shortened V by 4 bases and J by 0 bases, and 12 bases separated the two germline ends. Germline V gives CDR1 SEHNR, CDR2 FQNEAQ (reference sequence). The CDR3 extends over 15 amino acids.

This clonotype was seen at least ten times. V is TRBV19 and J is TRBJ2-5; 14 bases fit TRBD2. The CDR3 length is 16 residues. V gave up 6 bases and J gave up 2 bases; unmatched junction bases: 5. In germline, CDR1 is LNHDA, CDR2 SQIVND (reference sequence). CDR3 loop: CASRGLAGVRQETQYF. The CDR3 coding sequence is TGTGCCAGTAGGGGACTAGCGGGAGTACGACAAGAGACCCAGTACTTC.

This clonotype was picked up many times. The chain combines TRBV7-9 with TRBJ2-5; 10 nucleotides line up with TRBD1. The CDR3 runs to 14 residues. Looked up from germline, CDR1 is SEHNR and CDR2 is FQNEAQ (reference sequence). The trim removed 3 bases at V and 5 bases at J, leaving 3 bases unmatched. In nucleotides, the CDR3 is TGTGCCAGCAGCTTCGGACAGGGGGATGAGACCCAGTACTTC. Its protein is CASSFGQGDETQYF.

This clonotype has a count of ten or more. The CDR3 is CASRPPPGVGYEQYF. DNA of the CDR3: TGTGCCAGCAGACCCCCCCCGGGAGTTGGGTACGAGCAGTACTTC. The J gene is TRBJ2-7, the V gene TRBV28; TRBD2 is a possible D gene (6 bases). Germline CDR1 MDHEN, CDR2 SYDVKM. V lost 6 bases to trimming and J lost 4 bases, with 19 bases between them. The CDR3 is 15 residues long.

This clonotype appeared many times. This chain connects TRBV11-3 to TRBJ2-7; TRBD2 agrees at 8 bases. The trim removed 5 bases at V and 3 bases at J, leaving 6 bases unmatched. The germline V gene has CDR1 SGHNT and CDR2 YENEEA. The CDR3 runs 14 residues. In nucleotides, the CDR3 is TGTGCCAGCAGCGAGCGGGGGCTTAACTACGAGCAGTACTTC. This codes for CASSERGLNYEQYF.

This clonotype was picked up many times. The CDR3 sequence is CATSRVVGSGRPEQYF. The CDR3 DNA is TGTGCCACCAGCAGAGTAGTAGGTAGCGGGAGGCCCGAGCAGTACTTC. This chain links TRBV15 with TRBJ2-7; 10 bases match TRBD2. The germline V gene has CDR1 LNHNV and CDR2 YYDKDF (reference sequence). Trimming removed 1 base from V and 6 bases from J; junction bases left unmatched: 9. The CDR3 length is 16 residues.

This clonotype was detected many times. The rearrangement links TRBV28 to TRBJ2-7; 8 bases map to TRBD2. Per the germline V gene, CDR1 is MDHEN and CDR2 is SYDVKM. The CDR3 contains 14 residues. V shed 7 bases and J 3 bases; nucleotides not matched to a gene: 8. The CDR3 loop reads CASNSGGISYEQYF. CDR3 DNA: TGTGCCAGCAACTCGGGGGGGATTAGCTACGAGCAGTACTTC. The variable domain in full, completed from reference TRBV28 and TRBJ2-7, reads DVKVTQSSRYLVKRTGEKVFLECVQDMDHENMFWYRQDPGLGLRLIYFSYDVKMKEKGDIPEGYSVSREKKERFSLILESASTNQTSMYLCASNSGGISYEQYFGPGTRLTVT.

This clonotype was counted at least ten times. The chain is built from TRBV30 and TRBJ1-3; D is uncertain. There are 14 residues in the CDR3. CDR1 GTSNPN and CDR2 SVGIG come from the germline V gene (reference sequence). Deletions cut 4 bases from V and 0 bases from J, with 10 bases between. CDR3 in amino acids: CAWKTDNSGNTIYF. The CDR3 region has the DNA TGTGCCTGGAAGACCGACAACTCTGGAAACACCATATATTTT.

This clonotype occurred many times. The chain uses TRBV6-1 and TRBJ1-4; weak D call: TRBD1 (6 bases). The germline V gene has CDR1 MNHNS and CDR2 SASEGT. The CDR3 consists of 12 residues. Trimming left V 6 bases short and J 8 bases short, with 10 bases between. The CDR3 region is CASRGQLEKLFF. For the CDR3, the DNA is TGTGCCAGCAGAGGACAGTTGGAAAAACTGTTTTTT.

This clonotype was seen only a few times. This clone may be a read error of a much larger clone one base away. This chain connects TRBV12-3 or TRBV12-4 to TRBJ2-1, with 13 bases lining up with TRBD2. The CDR3 has 16 amino acids. This CDR3 is CASSFGTSGMSNGQFF. CDR3 DNA: TGTGCCAGCAGTTTCGGGACTAGCGGGATGTCGAATGGGCAGTTCTTC.

This clonotype was picked up many times. The V and J genes are TRBV27 and TRBJ2-6; D is ambiguous. V gave up 3 bases and J gave up 0 bases, with 9 bases separating them. Germline CDR1 and CDR2: MNHEY and SMNVEV (reference sequence). This CDR3 contains 16 residues. This CDR3 reads CASSFKTFSGANVLTF. For the CDR3, the DNA is TGTGCCAGCAGTTTTAAAACTTTCTCTGGGGCCAACGTCCTGACTTTC.

The chain combines TRBV6-1 with TRBJ1-5, with D maybe TRBD1 (6 bases). This CDR3 comprises 15 residues. In germline, CDR1 is MNHNS, CDR2 SASEGT. V lost 6 bases and J 2 bases, leaving 14 bases between the germline ends. CDR3 DNA: TGTGCCAGCAGGAAATACAGGGAGGGCAATCAGCCCCAGCATTTT. It specifies CASRKYREGNQPQHF.

This clonotype was counted ten times or more. This rearrangement joins TRBV29-1 to TRBJ2-1, with TRBD2 identical over 16 bases. Germline CDR1 and CDR2: SQVTM and ANQGSEA. This CDR3 has 19 amino acids. Germline trimming cut 4 bases from V and 4 bases from J; bases unmatched to any gene: 13. CDR3 sequence (DNA): TGCAGCGTTGGGAAGGGACTAGCGGGAGGGCCTGGAGGGTACAATGAGCAGTTCTTC. Amino acids: CSVGKGLAGGPGGYNEQFF.

This clonotype was recorded at least ten times. The chain has TRBV5-6 and TRBJ2-5, with TRBD2 matching over 11 bases. With V trimmed by 0 bases and J by 0 bases, 1 base remained unmatched. The germline V gene encodes CDR1 SGHDT and CDR2 YYEEEE. This CDR3 is 16 amino acids long. CDR3 residues: CASSLGTSGHQETQYF. CDR3 nucleotide sequence: TGTGCCAGCAGCTTGGGGACTAGCGGGCACCAAGAGACCCAGTACTTC.

The table lists this clonotype with many counts. This chain links TRBV29-1 with TRBJ2-7; 13 bases fit TRBD2. Germline assignment: CDR1 SQVTM and CDR2 ANQGSEA. CDR3 size: 16 residues. The J segment lost 0 bases and the V segment lost 6 bases, leaving 8 bases of the junction unmatched. CDR3 sequence (DNA): TGCAGCGTGCCAAAACTAGCGGGAGGGCCCTCCTACGAGCAGTACTTC. Its protein product is CSVPKLAGGPSYEQYF.

This clonotype has ten or more counts. The V gene is TRBV28, the J gene TRBJ2-3; 9 nucleotides match TRBD2. The CDR3 is made up of 15 amino acids. The trim removed 8 bases at V and 2 bases at J, leaving 8 bases unmatched. CDR1 and CDR2 (germline): MDHEN, SYDVKM. The CDR3 spells CASVPTSGVTDTQYF. For the CDR3, the DNA is TGTGCCAGCGTACCGACTAGCGGTGTCACAGATACGCAGTATTTT.

V is TRBV29-1 and J is TRBJ2-7; D not certain. The CDR3 totals 11 residues. CDR1 is SQVTM, CDR2 ANQGSEA, per germline. Trimming left V 5 bases short and J 6 bases short, with 11 bases between. The CDR3 DNA reads as TGCAGCGTTCATGGGAATGGCGAGCAGTACTTC. It encodes CSVHGNGEQYF.

This clonotype was observed many times. V is TRBV7-2 and J is TRBJ2-5; TRBD1 agrees at 9 bases. Germline trimming cut 5 bases from V and 3 bases from J; bases unmatched to any gene: 4. Germline CDR1 reads SGHTA; CDR2 reads FQGNSA. The CDR3 totals 14 residues. CDR3 coding DNA: TGTGCCAGCAGCCGACAGGGGGGTAAAGAGACCCAGTACTTC. Encoded protein: CASSRQGGKETQYF.

This clonotype came up a few times. The CDR3 DNA sequence: TGTGCCAGCTCACCACGGGGGGAGGTGAATGAAAAACTGTTTTTT. This gives the protein CASSPRGEVNEKLFF. The chain couples TRBV18 to TRBJ1-4; possible D gene TRBD1, 5 bases. This CDR3 has 15 residues. V was pared by 1 base and J by 5 bases, with 11 bases between. The germline gives CDR1 KGHSH, CDR2 LQKENI.

This clonotype has at least ten counts. The chain uses TRBV6-1 and TRBJ2-7; TRBD1 agrees at 11 bases. The V gene's germline CDR1 is MNHNS and CDR2 SASEGT. CDR3 length equals 14 residues. V dropped 5 bases and J dropped 5; count of bases not matched to a gene: 5. CDR3 coding DNA: TGTGCCAGCAGTCGGGGACAGGGGGTGAACGAGCAGTACTTC. Amino acids: CASSRGQGVNEQYF.

J is TRBJ1-5 and V is TRBV20-1; no clear D. V was shortened by 1 base and J by 4 bases, with 5 bases between the two germline ends. The CDR3 extends over 12 amino acids. Germline V CDR1 and CDR2: DFQATT, SNEGSKA (reference sequence). The CDR3 region has the DNA TGCAGTGCTAGAGCACTGAATCAGCCCCAGCATTTT. This gives the protein CSARALNQPQHF.

V gene TRBV7-2 combines with J gene TRBJ1-6; D is ambiguous. Trimming stripped 6 bases from V and 5 bases from J, with 17 bases between. Germline CDR1 and CDR2: SGHTA and FQGNSA. CDR3 size: 16 residues. In DNA form, the CDR3 reads TGTGCCAGCAGTGAAGCATTGGGAATTAATAATTCACCCCTCCACTTT. It yields the protein CASSEALGINNSPLHF.

The V and J genes are TRBV3-1 and TRBJ1-2; weak D call: TRBD1 (5 bases). The germline V gene has CDR1 LGHDT and CDR2 YNNKEL (reference sequence). Between the trimmed V and J ends, which lost 5 bases and 4 bases, there was a span of 11 bases. The CDR3 loop spans 13 amino acids. Written as DNA, the CDR3 is TGTGCCAGCAGCTCCGACAGTGTCTATGGCTACACCTTC. Translated, it gives CASSSDSVYGYTF.

V and J are TRBV5-6 and TRBJ2-3; 8 bases agree with TRBD1. The germline V gene has CDR1 SGHDT and CDR2 YYEEEE. The CDR3 is 15 amino acids. Losses at the gene ends were 3 bases for V and 2 bases for J; bases not matched to a gene: 5. CDR3 region: CASSYGQGVTDTQYF. The CDR3 nucleotides read TGTGCCAGCAGCTACGGACAGGGAGTCACAGATACGCAGTATTTT.

This rearrangement joins TRBV5-1 to TRBJ1-4; D not certain. Germline loops: CDR1 SGHRS, CDR2 YFSETQ. V was clipped by 7 bases and J by 2 bases, with 12 bases between them. The CDR3 sequence is 14 residues long. CDR3 coding DNA: TGCGCCAGCGCATGGGGTTCCACTAATGAAAAACTGTTTTTT. Its translation is CASAWGSTNEKLFF. Together with reference TRBV5-1 and TRBJ1-4, the CDR3 gives the full variable domain: KAGVTQTPRYLIKTRGQQVTLSCSPISGHRSVSWYQQTPGQGLQFLFEYFSETQRNKGNFPGRFSGRQFSNSRSEMNVSTLELGDSALYLCASAWGSTNEKLFFGSGTQLSVL.